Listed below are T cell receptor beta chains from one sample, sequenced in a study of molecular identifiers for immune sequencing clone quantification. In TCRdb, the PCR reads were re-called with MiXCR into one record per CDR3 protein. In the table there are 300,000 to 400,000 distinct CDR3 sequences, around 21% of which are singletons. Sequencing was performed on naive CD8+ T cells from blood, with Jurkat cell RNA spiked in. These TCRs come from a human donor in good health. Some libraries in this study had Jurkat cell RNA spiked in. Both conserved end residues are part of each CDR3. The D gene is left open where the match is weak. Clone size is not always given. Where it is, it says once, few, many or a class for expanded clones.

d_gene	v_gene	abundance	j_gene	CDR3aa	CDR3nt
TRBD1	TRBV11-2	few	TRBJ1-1	CASSLGQSLEAFF	TGTGCCAGCAGCTTGGGACAGTCACTTGAAGCTTTCTTT
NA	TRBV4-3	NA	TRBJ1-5	CASSQDRTGIGNQPQRF	TGCGCCAGCAGCCAAGATCGGACGGGGATTGGCAATCAGCCCCAGCGTTTT
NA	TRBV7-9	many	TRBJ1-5	CASSPGWNQPQHF	TGTGCCAGCAGCCCAGGGTGGAATCAGCCCCAGCATTTT
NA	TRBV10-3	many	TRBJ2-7	CAINQPGNEQYF	TGTGCCATCAATCAGCCAGGGAACGAGCAGTACTTC
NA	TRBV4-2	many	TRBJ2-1	CASSRSPMHDGTDNEQFF	TGTGCCAGCAGCCGAAGTCCCATGCATGACGGAACGGACAATGAGCAGTTCTTC
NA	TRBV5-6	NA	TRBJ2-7	CASSFGADSYEQYF	TGTGCCAGCAGCTTCGGGGCGGACTCCTACGAGCAGTACTTC
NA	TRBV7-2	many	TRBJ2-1	CASRSTPGLGQNEQFF	TGTGCCAGCAGATCAACCCCGGGACTTGGGCAGAATGAGCAGTTCTTC
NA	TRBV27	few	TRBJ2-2	CASSPPYGETPNTGELFF	TGTGCCAGCAGTCCTCCTTATGGGGAAACCCCAAACACCGGGGAGCTGTTTTTT
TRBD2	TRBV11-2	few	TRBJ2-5	CASRPATSGGGTQETQYF	TGTGCCAGCAGACCCGCTACGTCGGGCGGGGGGACTCAAGAGACCCAGTACTTC
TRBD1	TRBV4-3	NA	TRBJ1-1	CASSQAGGQLNTEAFF	TGCGCCAGCAGCCAAGCGGGGGGACAGTTGAACACTGAAGCTTTCTTT
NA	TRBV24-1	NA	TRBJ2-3	CATSDSTLMATDTQYF	TGTGCCACCAGTGATTCGACCCTTATGGCCACAGATACGCAGTATTTT
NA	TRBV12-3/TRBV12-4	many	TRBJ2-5	CASSLEGRVRETQYF	TGTGCCAGCAGTTTAGAAGGACGGGTCCGAGAGACCCAGTACTTC
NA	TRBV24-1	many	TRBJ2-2	CATSDFGETGTGELFF	TGTGCCACCAGTGATTTCGGAGAAACGGGGACCGGGGAGCTGTTTTTT
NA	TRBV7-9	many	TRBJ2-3	CASSSRPSGTDTQYF	TGTGCCAGCAGCTCCAGGCCTAGCGGCACAGATACGCAGTATTTT
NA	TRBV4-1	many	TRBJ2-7	CASSQGRRGTYEQYF	TGCGCCAGCAGCCAAGGACGGAGGGGAACCTACGAGCAGTACTTC
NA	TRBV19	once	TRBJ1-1	CASSTFGEAFF	TGTGCCAGTAGTACGTTCGGTGAAGCTTTCTTT
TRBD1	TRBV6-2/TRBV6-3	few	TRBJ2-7	CASSSGPLIRDSYNPSSYEQYF	TGTGCCAGCAGTTCGGGCCCTCTGATCCGGGACAGCTACAACCCGAGCTCCTACGAGCAGTACTTC
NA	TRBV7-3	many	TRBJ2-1	CASSLSLYNEQFF	TGTGCCAGCAGCTTAAGCCTCTACAATGAGCAGTTCTTC
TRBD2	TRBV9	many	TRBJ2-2	CASRANRGSGLAESGELFF	TGTGCCAGCAGAGCCAACAGGGGAAGCGGACTAGCGGAGTCCGGGGAGCTGTTTTTT
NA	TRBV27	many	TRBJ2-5	CASQPAAYQETQYF	TGTGCCAGCCAGCCCGCAGCCTACCAAGAGACCCAGTACTTC
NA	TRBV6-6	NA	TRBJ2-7	CASSLRSSARPEQYF	TGTGCCAGCAGCCTCCGTAGTTCCGCTCGGCCCGAGCAGTACTTC
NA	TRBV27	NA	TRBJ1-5	CASSLVGGNQPQHF	TGTGCCAGCAGTTTAGTAGGAGGCAATCAGCCCCAGCATTTT
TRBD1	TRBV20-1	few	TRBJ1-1	CSATGQGRPEAFF	TGCAGTGCTACCGGACAGGGCCGGCCTGAAGCTTTCTTT
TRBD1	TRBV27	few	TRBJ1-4	CASSFVAGTGIEKLFF	TGTGCCAGCAGTTTCGTGGCCGGGACAGGGATTGAAAAACTGTTTTTT
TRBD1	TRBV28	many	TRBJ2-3	CASSSRDRYTDTQYF	TGTGCCAGCAGTTCCCGGGACAGATACACAGATACGCAGTATTTT
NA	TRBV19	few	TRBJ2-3	CASSVLATDTQYF	TGTGCCAGTAGTGTGCTAGCCACAGATACGCAGTATTTT
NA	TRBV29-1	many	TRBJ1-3	CSVDGVDSGNTIYF	TGCAGCGTTGATGGGGTGGACTCTGGAAACACCATATATTTT
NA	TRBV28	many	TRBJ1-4	CASSLLTTTNEKLFF	TGTGCCAGCAGTTTATTGACCACCACTAATGAAAAACTGTTTTTT
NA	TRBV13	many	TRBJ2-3	CASSFRGPSDTQYF	TGTGCCAGCAGCTTTCGTGGACCTTCGGATACGCAGTATTTT
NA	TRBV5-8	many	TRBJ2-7	CASSLTIDEQYF	TGTGCCAGCAGCCTAACAATAGACGAGCAGTACTTC
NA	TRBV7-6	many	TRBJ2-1	CASSLAVHNEQFF	TGTGCCAGCAGCTTAGCGGTGCACAATGAGCAGTTCTTC
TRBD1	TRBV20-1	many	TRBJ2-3	CSANPGQGADTRYF	TGCAGTGCGAATCCGGGACAGGGGGCAGATACGCGGTATTTT
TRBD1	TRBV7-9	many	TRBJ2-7	CASSVPTGTESLEQYF	TGTGCCAGCAGCGTACCGACCGGGACAGAATCGCTTGAGCAGTACTTC